This TCR beta chain was identified in a study of cytotoxic CD8 clonotypes in ibrutinib-treated CLL. Trimming took 0 bases from V and 7 from J, leaving 10 bases between them. Germline V gene data show CDR1 as MGHRA and CDR2 as YSYEKL. The CDR3 has 15 amino acids. Comment on this clone: The antigen is unknown.

Only in-frame clones appear in the TCRdb table, and some are missing; sequencing was by immunoSEQ multiplex PCR. The table lists roughly 13,000 clones, roughly 50% of them singletons. Study-level results: Increased clonality at ibrutinib response gave way to a return toward baseline at progression.

The V and J genes are TRBV4-1 and TRBJ1-6, with D tentatively TRBD1 (5 bases). The sequence derives from a human donor with chronic lymphocytic leukemia. The sample was PBMCs, taken at a roughly 22-month disease-progression time point, from a patient treated with ibrutinib. The CDR3 DNA reads as TGCGCCAGCAGCCAAGAAGGGGACCGGAATTCACCCCTCCACTTT. This gives the protein CASSQEGDRNSPLHF.